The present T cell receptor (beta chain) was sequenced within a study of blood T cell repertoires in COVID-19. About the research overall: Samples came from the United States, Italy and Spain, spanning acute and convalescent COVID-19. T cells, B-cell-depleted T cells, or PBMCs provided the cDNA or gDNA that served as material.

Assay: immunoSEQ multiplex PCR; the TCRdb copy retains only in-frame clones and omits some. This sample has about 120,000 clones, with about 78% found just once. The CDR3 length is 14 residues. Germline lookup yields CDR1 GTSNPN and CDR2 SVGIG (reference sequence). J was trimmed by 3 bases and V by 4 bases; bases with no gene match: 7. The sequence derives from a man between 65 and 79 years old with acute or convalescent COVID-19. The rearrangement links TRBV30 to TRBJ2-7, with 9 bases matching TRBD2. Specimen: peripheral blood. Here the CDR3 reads CAWMGRGGGYEQYF. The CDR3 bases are TGTGCCTGGATGGGGCGGGGGGGCGGCTACGAGCAGTACTTC. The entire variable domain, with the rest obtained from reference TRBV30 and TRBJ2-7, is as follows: SQTIHQWPATLVQPVGSPLSLECTVEGTSNPNLYWYRQAAGRGLQLLFYSVGIGQISSEVPQNLSASRPQDRQFILSSKKLLLSDSGFYLCAWMGRGGGYEQYFGPGTRLTVT.